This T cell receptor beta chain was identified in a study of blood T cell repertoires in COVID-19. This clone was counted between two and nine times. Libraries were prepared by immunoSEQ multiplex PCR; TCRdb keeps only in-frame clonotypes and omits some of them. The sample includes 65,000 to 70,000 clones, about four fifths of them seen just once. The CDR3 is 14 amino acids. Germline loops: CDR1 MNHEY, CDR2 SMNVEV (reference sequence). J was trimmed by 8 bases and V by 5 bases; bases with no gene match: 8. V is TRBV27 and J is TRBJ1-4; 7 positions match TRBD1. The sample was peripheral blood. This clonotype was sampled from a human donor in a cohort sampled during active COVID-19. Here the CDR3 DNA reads TGTGCCAGCAGTCCCCGACAGGGCCCCGAAAAACTGTTTTTT. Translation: CASSPRQGPEKLFF.